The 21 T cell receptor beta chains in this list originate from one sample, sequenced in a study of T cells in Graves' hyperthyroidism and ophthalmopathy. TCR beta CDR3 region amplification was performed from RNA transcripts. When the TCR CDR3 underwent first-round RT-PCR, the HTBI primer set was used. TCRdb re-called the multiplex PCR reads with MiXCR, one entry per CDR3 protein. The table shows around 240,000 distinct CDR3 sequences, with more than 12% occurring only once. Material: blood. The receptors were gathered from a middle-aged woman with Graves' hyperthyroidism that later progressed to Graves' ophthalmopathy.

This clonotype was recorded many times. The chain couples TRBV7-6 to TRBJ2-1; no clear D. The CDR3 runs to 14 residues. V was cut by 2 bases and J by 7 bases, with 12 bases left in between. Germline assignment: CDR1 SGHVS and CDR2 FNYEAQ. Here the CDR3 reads CASSLSSFGNEQFF. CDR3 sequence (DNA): TGTGCCAGCAGCTTAAGCTCTTTCGGGAATGAGCAGTTCTTC.

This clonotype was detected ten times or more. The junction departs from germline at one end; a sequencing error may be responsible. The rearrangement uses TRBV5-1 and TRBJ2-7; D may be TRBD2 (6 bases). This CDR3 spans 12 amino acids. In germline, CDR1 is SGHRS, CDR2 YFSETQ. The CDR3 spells CASSLGGDEQYF. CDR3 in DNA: TGTGCCAGCAGTTTAGGAGGGGACGAGCAGTACTTC.

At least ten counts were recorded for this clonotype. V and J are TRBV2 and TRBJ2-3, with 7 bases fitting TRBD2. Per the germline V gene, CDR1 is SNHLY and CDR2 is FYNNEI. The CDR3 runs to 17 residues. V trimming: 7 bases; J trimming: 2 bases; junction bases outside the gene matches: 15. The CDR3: CASIVPYGLGNTDTQYF. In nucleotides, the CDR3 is TGTGCCAGCATAGTCCCCTACGGACTAGGGAACACAGATACGCAGTATTTT.

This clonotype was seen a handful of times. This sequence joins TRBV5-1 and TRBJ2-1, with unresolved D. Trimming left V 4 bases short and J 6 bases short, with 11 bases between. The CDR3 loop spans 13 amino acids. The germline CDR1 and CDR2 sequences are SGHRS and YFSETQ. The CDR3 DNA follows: TGCGCCAGCAGCCTCGGGCCGCTCAATGAGCAGTTCTTC. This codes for CASSLGPLNEQFF.

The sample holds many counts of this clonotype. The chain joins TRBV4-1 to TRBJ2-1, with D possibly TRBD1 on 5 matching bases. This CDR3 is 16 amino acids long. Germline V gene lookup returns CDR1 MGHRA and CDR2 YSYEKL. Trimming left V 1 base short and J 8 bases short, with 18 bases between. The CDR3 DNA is TGCGCCAGCAGCCAAGTGCAGGGAAGGTCGGGCTATGAGCAGTTCTTC. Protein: CASSQVQGRSGYEQFF.

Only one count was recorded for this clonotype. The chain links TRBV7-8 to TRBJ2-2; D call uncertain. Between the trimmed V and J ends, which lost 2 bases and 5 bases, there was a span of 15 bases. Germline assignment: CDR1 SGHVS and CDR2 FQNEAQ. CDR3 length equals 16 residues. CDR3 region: CASSLRSWTATGELFF. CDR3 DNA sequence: TGTGCCAGCAGCTTAAGATCCTGGACGGCAACCGGGGAGCTGTTTTTT.

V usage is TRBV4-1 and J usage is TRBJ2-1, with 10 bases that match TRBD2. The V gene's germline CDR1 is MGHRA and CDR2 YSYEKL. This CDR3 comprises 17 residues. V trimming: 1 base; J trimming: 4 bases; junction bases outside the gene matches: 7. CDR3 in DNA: TGCGCCAGCAGCCAAGCGATAGGGACTAGCGTTTACAATGAGCAGTTCTTC. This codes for CASSQAIGTSVYNEQFF.

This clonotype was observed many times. The CDR3 bases are TGCAGCGTTGGGGGGGACCGAGAGCCGGGGACCGACTATGGCTACACCTTC. The encoded protein is CSVGGDREPGTDYGYTF. The V and J genes are TRBV29-1 and TRBJ1-2; possibly TRBD1 for D (5 bases). This CDR3 has 17 amino acids. Trimming took 4 bases from V and 3 from J, leaving 24 bases between them. Germline CDR1 and CDR2: SQVTM and ANQGSEA.

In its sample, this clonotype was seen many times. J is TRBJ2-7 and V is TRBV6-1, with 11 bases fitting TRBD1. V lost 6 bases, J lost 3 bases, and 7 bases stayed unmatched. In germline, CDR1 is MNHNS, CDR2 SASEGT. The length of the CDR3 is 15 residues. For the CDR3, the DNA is TGTGCCAGCAGCTATGCCGGGACAGGGGGCTACGAGCAGTACTTC. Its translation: CASSYAGTGGYEQYF.

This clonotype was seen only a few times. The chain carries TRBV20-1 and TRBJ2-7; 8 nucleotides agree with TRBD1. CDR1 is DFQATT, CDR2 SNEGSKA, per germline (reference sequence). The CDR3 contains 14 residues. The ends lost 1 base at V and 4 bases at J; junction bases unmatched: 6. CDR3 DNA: TGCAGTGCTAGAGCGACGGACAGGGTGTACGAGCAGTACTTC. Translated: CSARATDRVYEQYF.

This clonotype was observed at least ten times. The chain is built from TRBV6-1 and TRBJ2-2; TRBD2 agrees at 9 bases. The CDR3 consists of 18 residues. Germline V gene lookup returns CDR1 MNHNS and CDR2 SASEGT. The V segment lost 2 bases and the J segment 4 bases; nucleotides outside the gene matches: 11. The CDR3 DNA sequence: TGTGCCAGCAGTGAACTAGGTCTAGCGGGAACACTCACCGGGGAGCTGTTTTTT. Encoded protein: CASSELGLAGTLTGELFF.

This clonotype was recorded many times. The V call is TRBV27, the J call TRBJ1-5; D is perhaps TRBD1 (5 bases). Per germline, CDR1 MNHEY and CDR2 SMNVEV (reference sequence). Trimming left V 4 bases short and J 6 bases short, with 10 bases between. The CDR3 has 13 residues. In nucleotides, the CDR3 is TGTGCCAGCAGTTCCTCGGGGGGTCAGCCCCAGCATTTT. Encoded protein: CASSSSGGQPQHF.

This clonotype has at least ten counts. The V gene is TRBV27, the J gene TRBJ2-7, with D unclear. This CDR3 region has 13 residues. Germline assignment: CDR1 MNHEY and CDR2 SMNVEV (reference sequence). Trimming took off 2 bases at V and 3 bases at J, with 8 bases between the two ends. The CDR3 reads CASSLTANYEQYF. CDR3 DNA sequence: TGTGCCAGCAGTTTAACTGCTAACTACGAGCAGTACTTC.

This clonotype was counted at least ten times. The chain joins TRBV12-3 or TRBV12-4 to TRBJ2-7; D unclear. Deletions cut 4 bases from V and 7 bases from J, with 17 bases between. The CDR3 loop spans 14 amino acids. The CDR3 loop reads CASSYGSSAREQYF. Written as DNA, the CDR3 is TGTGCCAGCAGTTATGGGTCCTCGGCTAGGGAGCAGTACTTC.

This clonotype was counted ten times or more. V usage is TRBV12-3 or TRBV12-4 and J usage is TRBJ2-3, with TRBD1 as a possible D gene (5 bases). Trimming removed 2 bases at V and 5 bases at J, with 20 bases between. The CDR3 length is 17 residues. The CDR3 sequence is CASSLRAGRARVDTQYF. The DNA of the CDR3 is TGTGCCAGCAGTTTAAGGGCTGGCAGGGCACGGGTAGATACGCAGTATTTT.

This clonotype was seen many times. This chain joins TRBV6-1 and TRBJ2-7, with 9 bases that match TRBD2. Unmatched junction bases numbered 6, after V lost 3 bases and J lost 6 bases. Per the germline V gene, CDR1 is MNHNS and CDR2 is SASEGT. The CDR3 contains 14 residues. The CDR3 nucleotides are TGTGCCAGCAGTGATCCGGGACTAGCAACCGAGCAGTACTTC. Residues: CASSDPGLATEQYF.

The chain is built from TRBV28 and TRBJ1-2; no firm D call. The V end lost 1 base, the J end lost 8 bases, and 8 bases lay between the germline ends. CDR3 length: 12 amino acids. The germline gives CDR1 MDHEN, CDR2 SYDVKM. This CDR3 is CASSLSGKGYTF. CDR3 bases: TGTGCCAGCAGTTTATCGGGGAAAGGCTACACCTTC.

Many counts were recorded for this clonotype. The CDR3 region is CASSTGLAGRNTQYF. The CDR3 nucleotides are TGTGCCAGCAGCACCGGACTAGCGGGAAGAAATACGCAGTATTTT. This chain uses TRBV7-9 with TRBJ2-3; 12 bases fit TRBD2. Germline V gene sequence: CDR1 SEHNR, CDR2 FQNEAQ (reference sequence). V lost 5 bases to trimming and J lost 7 bases; unmatched junction nucleotides: 7. There are 15 residues in the CDR3. Full variable domain (rest looked up from reference TRBV7-9 and TRBJ2-3): DTGVSQNPRHKITKRGQNVTFRCDPISEHNRLYWYRQTLGQGPEFLTYFQNEAQLEKSRLLSDRFSAERPKGSFSTLEIQRTEQGDSAMYLCASSTGLAGRNTQYFGPGTRLTVL.

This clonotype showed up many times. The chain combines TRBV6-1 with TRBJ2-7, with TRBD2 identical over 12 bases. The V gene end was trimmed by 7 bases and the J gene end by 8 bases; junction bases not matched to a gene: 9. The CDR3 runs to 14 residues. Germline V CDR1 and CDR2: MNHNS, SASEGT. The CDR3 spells CASIQTSGGQKQYF. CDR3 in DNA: TGTGCCAGCATTCAGACTAGCGGGGGCCAAAAGCAGTACTTC.

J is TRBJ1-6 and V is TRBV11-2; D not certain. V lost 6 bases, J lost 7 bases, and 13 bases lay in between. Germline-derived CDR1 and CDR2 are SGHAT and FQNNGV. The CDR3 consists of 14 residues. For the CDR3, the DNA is TGTGCCAGCAGTACGAGGGCGGGCAATTCACCCCTCCACTTT. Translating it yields CASSTRAGNSPLHF.

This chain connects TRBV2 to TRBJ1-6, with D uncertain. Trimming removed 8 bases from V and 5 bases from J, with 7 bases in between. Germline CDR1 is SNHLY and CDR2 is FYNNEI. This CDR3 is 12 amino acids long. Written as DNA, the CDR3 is TGTGCCAGCGAGCTGGATAATTCACCCCTCCACTTT. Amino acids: CASELDNSPLHF. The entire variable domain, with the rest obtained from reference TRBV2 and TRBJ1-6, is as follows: EPEVTQTPSHQVTQMGQEVILRCVPISNHLYFYWYRQILGQKVEFLVSFYNNEISEKSEIFDDQFSVERPDGSNFTLKIRSTKLEDSAMYFCASELDNSPLHFGNGTRLTVT.